A selection of T cell receptor beta chains follows, all from one sample in a study of T cell responses to AZD1222 COVID-19 vaccine. Clones were read by immunoSEQ multiplex PCR, and TCRdb kept only the in-frame ones, dropping some. This sample has around 80,000 clones, with roughly 86% found just once. This material consisted of peripheral blood, taken on day 0 of AZD1222 vaccination. These receptors all stem from an adult in good health. CDR3s include the opening cysteine and the closing phenylalanine or tryptophan.

CDR3: CASSPGTGRPLNEKLFF
J: TRBJ1-4
V: TRBV28

CDR3: CASRQMLNSPLHF
J: TRBJ1-6
V: TRBV6-5

CDR3: CASSQAGGTRNIQYF
J: TRBJ2-4
V: TRBV4-2

CDR3: CASIRGTGVNEQFF
J: TRBJ2-1
V: TRBV10-2

CDR3: CASSDGGPKSEGAFF
J: TRBJ1-1
V: TRBV6-2/TRBV6-3

CDR3: CSARKETQYF
J: TRBJ2-5
V: TRBV20-1

CDR3: CASSLSGPRNSNEQFF
J: TRBJ2-1
V: TRBV7-2

CDR3: CATSRTGNTEAFF
J: TRBJ1-1
V: TRBV24-1

CDR3: CASSLVLAGGWNTGELFF
J: TRBJ2-2
V: TRBV5-1

CDR3: CASSFPNTDTQYF
J: TRBJ2-3
V: TRBV5-4

CDR3: CASSIGQGRTEAFF
J: TRBJ1-1
V: TRBV19

CDR3: CASRTGGGGYTF
J: TRBJ1-2
V: TRBV19

CDR3: CASNTLYNSPLHF
J: TRBJ1-6
V: TRBV2

CDR3: CASSWGQGSNTEAFF
J: TRBJ1-1
V: TRBV5-5

CDR3: CASRIAEAKDTGELFF
J: TRBJ2-2
V: TRBV7-6

CDR3: CASSFSGRGDQPQHF
J: TRBJ1-5
V: TRBV7-9

CDR3: CASSPRAGPQGGYTF
J: TRBJ1-2
V: TRBV7-2

CDR3: CASRPYREENYGYTF
J: TRBJ1-2
V: TRBV27

CDR3: CAWSAGGQPQHF
J: TRBJ1-5
V: TRBV30

CDR3: CASSNDTLGYYEQYF
J: TRBJ2-7
V: TRBV2

CDR3: CASSNRVAEQYF
J: TRBJ2-7
V: TRBV6-5

CDR3: CASSNLDRAEQYF
J: TRBJ2-7
V: TRBV6-6

CDR3: CASSGDDSNQPQHF
J: TRBJ1-5
V: TRBV27

CDR3: CASSYSWGSNEQFF
J: TRBJ2-1
V: TRBV6-5

CDR3: CASSPPLRTLQETQYF
J: TRBJ2-5
V: TRBV14

CDR3: CASSLGGNTIYF
J: TRBJ1-3
V: TRBV6-6

CDR3: CASSDPRSSYEQYF
J: TRBJ2-7
V: TRBV6-2/TRBV6-3

CDR3: CASSPTIRTPNSPLHF
J: TRBJ1-6
V: TRBV5-1

CDR3: CASSPDSINYGYTF
J: TRBJ1-2
V: TRBV7-2

CDR3: CASSRRQGNSPLHF
J: TRBJ1-6
V: TRBV5-6

CDR3: CATRDRTNAGNTIYF
J: TRBJ1-3
V: TRBV10-3

CDR3: CASSSTSGRGFTDTQYF
J: TRBJ2-3
V: TRBV7-9

CDR3: CASSLGLVFYNEQFF
J: TRBJ2-1
V: TRBV5-6

CDR3: CASSRGAWGETQYF
J: TRBJ2-5
V: TRBV6-6